The rows below give T cell receptor beta chains drawn from one sample of a study of regulatory T cells in long-lasting Graves disease. In TCRdb, the multiplex PCR reads were re-called with MiXCR into one record per CDR3 protein. The repertoire holds roughly 380,000 distinct CDR3 sequences, with roughly a sixth as singletons. Sequences were derived from peripheral blood mononuclear cells (PBMCs), sampled at new diagnosis, from a patient treated with antithyroid drugs. These receptors were collected from a female donor with Graves disease. The CDR3 runs from the conserved cysteine through the conserved F or W. The order of the fields is D gene, V gene, J gene, clone size, CDR3 protein, CDR3 DNA. The D gene is left open where the match is weak. Clone size is shown for a subset of rows, as once, few, many or a class of expanded clone.

TRBD1	TRBV12-3/TRBV12-4	TRBJ1-5	many	CASRSDRGGNQPQHF	TGTGCCAGCAGGTCTGACAGGGGCGGCAATCAGCCCCAGCATTTT
NA	TRBV7-2	TRBJ2-4	NA	CASSPTTELAKNIQYF	TGTGCCAGCAGCCCGACGACCGAACTAGCCAAAAACATTCAGTACTTC
NA	TRBV4-1	TRBJ1-1	few	CASSQGTKNTEAFF	TGCGCCAGCAGCCAAGGGACAAAGAACACTGAAGCTTTCTTT
NA	TRBV6-1	TRBJ2-5	many	CASCPGGIQETQYF	TGTGCCAGCTGCCCCGGCGGGATCCAAGAGACCCAGTACTTC
TRBD2	TRBV20-1	TRBJ2-1	many	CSATVGGDNEQFF	TGCAGTGCTACGGTCGGGGGGGACAATGAGCAGTTCTTC
TRBD1	TRBV7-2	TRBJ2-7	NA	CAWSGDRGRFEQYF	TGTGCCTGGAGTGGGGACAGGGGGCGATTCGAGCAGTACTTC
TRBD1	TRBV10-1	TRBJ1-1	many	CASSADRVNTEAFF	TGCGCCAGCAGTGCGGACAGGGTGAACACTGAAGCTTTCTTT
TRBD1	TRBV6-5	TRBJ1-1	many	CASSYSKAGGNTEAFF	TGTGCCAGCAGTTACTCGAAGGCAGGGGGAAACACTGAAGCTTTCTTT
TRBD2	TRBV7-9	TRBJ2-7	NA	CASSPTPLLSSGTTVYEQYF	TGTGCCAGCAGCCCGACCCCGTTGCTTTCTAGCGGGACCACGGTCTACGAGCAGTACTTC
TRBD1	TRBV7-9	TRBJ1-2	many	CASSLTGGDGYTF	TGTGCCAGCAGCTTAACAGGGGGCGATGGCTACACCTTC
TRBD2	TRBV2	TRBJ2-1	many	CASGTVAGTNYNEQFF	TGTGCCAGCGGGACGGTAGCGGGGACCAATTACAATGAGCAGTTCTTC
NA	TRBV6-1	TRBJ1-1	NA	CASSQPGVEAFF	TGTGCCAGCAGTCAACCAGGGGTTGAAGCTTTCTTT
NA	TRBV13	TRBJ1-2	many	CASSSQDRLTWYGYTF	TGTGCCAGCAGCTCCCAGGACCGACTAACGTGGTATGGCTACACCTTC
NA	TRBV4-3	TRBJ2-7	few	CASRTAESSYEQYF	TGCGCCAGCCGCACGGCGGAAAGCTCCTACGAGCAGTACTTC
NA	TRBV12-3/TRBV12-4	TRBJ2-2	NA	CASSLSGPQRRTGELFF	TGTGCCAGCAGTTTAAGCGGGCCCCAGCGGCGGACCGGGGAGCTGTTTTTT
NA	TRBV30	TRBJ2-4	NA	CAWTPTGEREGNIQYF	TGTGCCTGGACACCGACAGGGGAAAGGGAGGGGAACATTCAGTACTTC
NA	TRBV10-3	TRBJ2-7	many	CATAGTSRYEQYF	TGTGCCACCGCCGGGACATCACGCTACGAGCAGTACTTC
TRBD1	TRBV10-3	TRBJ2-5	NA	CAISETGQEETQYF	TGTGCCATCAGTGAGACGGGACAGGAAGAGACCCAGTACTTC
TRBD1	TRBV6-1	TRBJ1-3	NA	CASSRPPGQGRNTIYF	TGTGCCAGCAGTCGCCCACCGGGACAGGGGCGTAACACCATATATTTT
TRBD1	TRBV27	TRBJ2-5	NA	CASSDQGALQETQYF	TGTGCCAGCAGTGACCAGGGGGCACTCCAAGAGACCCAGTACTTC
NA	TRBV27	TRBJ1-2	few	CASSLPEIYGYTF	TGTGCCAGCAGTTTGCCAGAGATCTATGGCTACACCTTC
NA	TRBV27	TRBJ2-2	many	CASRRPGPTNTGELFF	TGTGCCAGCAGGCGACCGGGTCCCACGAACACCGGGGAGCTGTTTTTT
NA	TRBV27	TRBJ2-3	NA	CASLPTPGTRTSTDTQYF	TGTGCCAGCCTCCCCACGCCCGGGACAAGAACTAGCACAGATACGCAGTATTTT
NA	TRBV9	TRBJ1-4	many	CASSATPGRGEKLFF	TGTGCCAGCAGCGCGACCCCGGGACGTGGGGAAAAACTGTTTTTT
TRBD2	TRBV7-2	TRBJ2-3	many	CASSSLGREGRNTQYF	TGTGCCAGCAGCTCCCTCGGACGGGAGGGTAGGAATACGCAGTATTTT